The T cell receptor (beta chain) described here comes from a study of blood T cell repertoires in COVID-19. Study details: Samples came from the United States, Italy and Spain, spanning acute and convalescent COVID-19.

As handled by the study authors: Amplified reference gene primers provided the basis for estimating nucleated cell counts. Data came from immunoSEQ multiplex PCR; TCRdb stores just in-frame clones and leaves some out. That table is the source of V, J and clone size, and D and trimming were worked out from the DNA. The sample has about 43,000 clones, just under 90% seen once. The sequenced sample was peripheral blood. This TCR came from a man aged 35-49 years with COVID-19, enrolled during active disease.

In DNA, the CDR3 is TGTGCCAGCAGCTTTTTGGACAGGGATAATTCACCCCTCCACTTT. Its translation: CASSFLDRDNSPLHF. The chain couples TRBV7-2 to TRBJ1-6; TRBD1 matches 8 bases. Germline V CDR1 and CDR2: SGHTA, FQGNSA. J lost 5 bases, V lost 3 bases, and 3 bases had no gene match. The CDR3 loop spans 15 amino acids.